The following is a T cell receptor (beta chain) sequence with its context. Its target is unknown. The junction differs from germline at one of its ends, possibly a read error. The sample originates from a study of blood T cells in healthy people across ages. This CDR3 has 17 amino acids. Germline loops: CDR1 MGHDK, CDR2 SYGVNS. Combining a sample-barcoded 5' primer with a J-beta primer mix, a second PCR ran for roughly 7 to 11 cycles. TCRdb re-derived calls from the 5' RACE reads in MiXCR, one entry per CDR3 protein. Found here are almost 1 million distinct CDR3 sequences, about 51% of them singletons; the top ten hold 20% to 25%. Study-wide findings and caveats: Getting older went along with TCR beta diversity per million T cells dropping roughly linearly.

There were healthy Caucasian individuals from Russia, aged about 6 to 95, serving as donors. Around 9.4 milliliters was the volume of peripheral blood drawn from each donor. The sequencing sample was made of blood. This TCR was sampled from a woman aged 60-75 years in good health. The chain employs TRBV25-1 and TRBJ2-2; 8 bases are a match to TRBD2. CDR3 sequence: CASSEYTQRENPGELFF. The CDR3 coding sequence is TGTGCCAGCAGTGAATATACGCAGCGGGAGAACCCCGGGGAGCTGTTTTTT.